This T cell receptor (beta chain) was identified during a study of breast tumors, draining lymph nodes, adjacent tissues. This CDR3 has 15 amino acids. Germline-derived CDR1 and CDR2 are LNHNV and YYDKDF (reference sequence). V lost 3 bases to trimming and J lost 4 bases; unmatched junction nucleotides: 5. Breast cancer patients provided tissue from their axillary draining lymph nodes. Regarding the study as a whole: Findings are consistent with lymph node origin and intratumoral expansion of most tumor T cells. Tumors had less TCR diversity than lymph nodes, more than nontumor tissue. Data only fit, rather than demonstrated, lymph node origin of most tumor T cells.

Worth noting for this clonotype: The antigen remains unidentified.

A single record per CDR3 protein comes from TCRdb applying MiXCR to the multiplex PCR reads. The data show fewer than 200,000 distinct CDR3 sequences, with roughly a third seen just once and around 4.5% held by the top ten. This clonotype was sampled from a female donor with breast cancer. Some clones in this sample may be carry-over from other donors' samples. Material: axillary lymph node tissue. The chain carries TRBV15 and TRBJ2-1, with 8 nucleotides matching TRBD1. The CDR3 DNA sequence: TGTGCCACCAGCAGGAGGACAGGGCTATACAATGAGCAGTTCTTC. This codes for CATSRRTGLYNEQFF.